These T cell receptor beta chains were read from a single sample in a study of blood T cell repertoires in COVID-19. The repertoire was sequenced with immunoSEQ multiplex PCR; TCRdb's copy has only in-frame clones and lacks some. The sample has roughly 150,000 clones; about 88% are singletons. The material sequenced was peripheral blood. Source of these receptors: a woman between 70 and 85 years old with acute or convalescent COVID-19. CDR3s include the opening cysteine and the closing phenylalanine or tryptophan. Each record gives: clone size, D gene, J gene, V gene, CDR3 DNA, CDR3 protein. A D gene is named only where the DNA matches it firmly. For some rows the clone size is stated as once, few or many, or as a class when expanded; others skip it.

size: few; D: TRBD1; J: TRBJ1-2; V: TRBV7-9; DNA: TGTGCCAGCAGCCTCGGGACAGGCCCTAGCCTTGGAGGCTACACCTTC; CDR3: CASSLGTGPSLGGYTF
size: once; D: TRBD2; J: TRBJ2-1; V: TRBV5-1; DNA: TGCGCCAGCAGCTACGGGACTAGCGGGGAGAATGAGCAGTTCTTC; CDR3: CASSYGTSGENEQFF
size: -; D: TRBD1; J: TRBJ1-3; V: TRBV7-8; DNA: TGTGCCAGCAGCTCAACGACCCGGGACAGGGTATTTGGAAACACCATATATTTT; CDR3: CASSSTTRDRVFGNTIYF
size: -; D: TRBD1; J: TRBJ1-4; V: TRBV28; DNA: TGTGCCAGCAGCCAAAGGACAGGGTCCGGTGAAAAACTGTTTTTT; CDR3: CASSQRTGSGEKLFF
size: -; D: -; J: TRBJ1-5; V: TRBV28; DNA: TGTGCCAGCAGTTTAGGGGGGAACTTGGGGTATCAGCCCCAGCATTTT; CDR3: CASSLGGNLGYQPQHF
size: once; D: -; J: TRBJ1-1; V: TRBV7-9; DNA: TGTGCCAGCAGCTTACGGGGGGAGAACACTGAAGCTTTCTTT; CDR3: CASSLRGENTEAFF
size: -; D: TRBD1; J: TRBJ1-2; V: TRBV13; DNA: TGTGCCAGCAGCGAACGAGACCGGGACAGGGCCGGCTACACCTTC; CDR3: CASSERDRDRAGYTF
size: -; D: -; J: TRBJ2-3; V: TRBV9; DNA: TGTGCCAGCAGCGAGGGTTGGGGGGGCCCCACCCTGGATACGCAGTATTTT; CDR3: CASSEGWGGPTLDTQYF
size: -; D: TRBD2; J: TRBJ2-2; V: TRBV7-9; DNA: TGTGCCAGCAAAATAGCGGGGGCAAACACCGGGGAGCTGTTTTTT; CDR3: CASKIAGANTGELFF
size: -; D: TRBD2; J: TRBJ2-2; V: TRBV10-2; DNA: TGCGCCAGCAGTATTAGCGGGGGGAACACCGGGGAGCTGTTTTTT; CDR3: CASSISGGNTGELFF
size: -; D: -; J: TRBJ1-1; V: TRBV29-1; DNA: TGCAGCGTGTCCGGACAGATGAACACTGAAGCTTTCTTT; CDR3: CSVSGQMNTEAFF
size: -; D: -; J: TRBJ2-6; V: TRBV14; DNA: TGTGCCAGCAGCCGAGGGTCAGGGGCCAACGTCCTGACTTTC; CDR3: CASSRGSGANVLTF
size: -; D: -; J: TRBJ1-5; V: TRBV27; DNA: TGTGCCAGCTCGTCCATCAGGGCCACCCCGAATCAGCCCCAGCATTTT; CDR3: CASSSIRATPNQPQHF
size: -; D: -; J: TRBJ1-2; V: TRBV7-2; DNA: TGTGCCAGCAGCCCAGGGCCCGCTAACTATGGCTACACCTTC; CDR3: CASSPGPANYGYTF
size: -; D: TRBD1; J: TRBJ1-1; V: TRBV6-5; DNA: TGTGCCAGCAGTTACGGGGACAGGACTAACACTGAAGCTTTCTTT; CDR3: CASSYGDRTNTEAFF
size: -; D: -; J: TRBJ2-5; V: TRBV6-2/TRBV6-3; DNA: TGTGCCAGCAGTTGGGCCTGGGGCAGGGGTGAAGAGACCCAGTACTTC; CDR3: CASSWAWGRGEETQYF
size: -; D: -; J: TRBJ1-1; V: TRBV2; DNA: TGTGCCAGCAGTGTTTCGAGGGACACTGAAGCTTTCTTT; CDR3: CASSVSRDTEAFF
size: -; D: TRBD1; J: TRBJ1-6; V: TRBV7-9; DNA: TGTGCCAGCAGGACCGGGACAGGGAATTCACCCCTCCACTTT; CDR3: CASRTGTGNSPLHF
size: -; D: -; J: TRBJ1-5; V: TRBV19; DNA: TGTGCCAGTAGTATAGGAGAAAGGCCCCAGCATTTT; CDR3: CASSIGERPQHF
size: -; D: -; J: TRBJ2-4; V: TRBV28; DNA: TGTGCCAGCAGCAGTGCGGGCGGGGGCGGCATTCAGTACTTC; CDR3: CASSSAGGGGIQYF
size: -; D: -; J: TRBJ1-3; V: TRBV15; DNA: TGTGCCACCAGCTTCCGTACAGGGTTTGCTGGAAACACCATATATTTT; CDR3: CATSFRTGFAGNTIYF
size: once; D: -; J: TRBJ1-3; V: TRBV18; DNA: TGTGCCAGCTCACTCCAGGGTTCTGGAAACACCATATATTTT; CDR3: CASSLQGSGNTIYF
size: -; D: -; J: TRBJ1-4; V: TRBV11-2; DNA: TGTGCCAGCAGCTTAGATCGAGGCAGGGCGGAAAAACTGTTTTTT; CDR3: CASSLDRGRAEKLFF
size: -; D: -; J: TRBJ1-1; V: TRBV9; DNA: TGTGCCAGCAGCGTAGGACAGGCGAACACTGAAGCTTTCTTT; CDR3: CASSVGQANTEAFF
size: -; D: TRBD1; J: TRBJ1-2; V: TRBV28; DNA: TGTGCCAGCACTTGGACAGGACCGTCTAACTATGGCTACACCTTC; CDR3: CASTWTGPSNYGYTF
size: -; D: -; J: TRBJ1-5; V: TRBV19; DNA: TGTGCCAGTAGTCTTTGGGGGGGTAATCAGCCCCAGCATTTT; CDR3: CASSLWGGNQPQHF
size: once; D: TRBD2; J: TRBJ2-3; V: TRBV11-2; DNA: TGTGCCAGCAGCTTCGTAGCGGGGCTAGACACAGATACGCAGTATTTT; CDR3: CASSFVAGLDTDTQYF
size: few; D: TRBD1; J: TRBJ1-6; V: TRBV6-5; DNA: TGTGCCAGCAGTCCCTCGGGACAGAATAATTCACCCCTCCACTTT; CDR3: CASSPSGQNNSPLHF
size: -; D: -; J: TRBJ2-5; V: TRBV27; DNA: TGTGCCAGCAGGGTTTCAGGGGCCAAGACCCAGTACTTC; CDR3: CASRVSGAKTQYF
size: -; D: TRBD2; J: TRBJ2-5; V: TRBV11-1; DNA: TGTGCCAGCAGCCTACTAGCGGGGGGGCACCAAGAGACCCAGTACTTC; CDR3: CASSLLAGGHQETQYF
size: -; D: TRBD1; J: TRBJ1-3; V: TRBV2; DNA: TGTGCCAGCAGCCTATTGCGGGAGTCCGGGACAGGGGATTCCAGGACTGGAAACACCATATATTTT; CDR3: CASSLLRESGTGDSRTGNTIYF